Following are 8 T cell receptor beta chains from one sample sequenced in a study of T-cell memory formation after mild COVID-19. TCRdb reanalysed the 5' RACE reads using MiXCR and keeps one entry per CDR3 protein. The sample comprises roughly 500,000 distinct CDR3 sequences, roughly 20% of which are singletons, and approximately 13% rests with the top ten. Specimen: PBMCs or a T cell subset sorted from them (not recorded which). These receptor sequences come from an adult woman who had mild COVID-19 (a few samples of this study predate the infection). Cell type and time point are not known.

This chain joins TRBV24-1 and TRBJ1-2, with D possibly being TRBD1 (6 bases). Germline V gene sequence: CDR1 KGHDR, CDR2 SFDVKD. This CDR3 has 17 residues. Trimming removed 3 bases at V and 3 bases at J, with 19 bases between. The CDR3 DNA is TGTGCCACCAGTGATCTCACAGGGCGCAACCCTCACTATGGCTACACCTTC. It is translated as CATSDLTGRNPHYGYTF.

This clonotype occurred a few times. The chain is built from TRBV6-5 and TRBJ1-1; TRBD1 is a possible D gene (5 bases). Germline-derived CDR1 and CDR2 are MNHEY and SVGAGI. CDR3 length: 14 amino acids. Trimming cost V 8 bases and J 5 bases, with 18 bases left between them. CDR3 loop: CASGRGARGTEAFF. Here the CDR3 DNA reads TGTGCCAGCGGGAGGGGCGCGAGGGGAACTGAAGCTTTCTTT.

The chain employs TRBV7-2 and TRBJ2-3, with 9 bases lining up with TRBD2. Germline lookup yields CDR1 SGHTA and CDR2 FQGNSA. CDR3 length: 14 amino acids. V trimming: 9 bases; J trimming: 1 base; junction bases outside the gene matches: 5. In nucleotides, the CDR3 is TGTGCCAGACTGATAGCGGGGGGCACAGATACGCAGTATTTT. Translation: CARLIAGGTDTQYF. The full variable domain, rest sourced from reference TRBV7-2 and TRBJ2-3, is GAGVSQSPSNKVTEKGKDVELRCDPISGHTALYWYRQSLGQGLEFLIYFQGNSAPDKSGLPSDRFSAERTGGSVSTLTIQRTQQEDSAVYLCARLIAGGTDTQYFGPGTRLTVL.

This clonotype was observed a few times. The rearrangement links TRBV7-2 to TRBJ2-2; the match to TRBD2 covers 10 bases. The CDR3 contains 16 residues. Germline CDR1 and CDR2: SGHTA and FQGNSA. V shed 0 bases and J 7 bases; nucleotides not matched to a gene: 5. The chain's CDR3 is CASSLAGTSEGGELFF. In DNA, the CDR3 is TGTGCCAGCAGCTTAGCCGGGACTAGCGAGGGCGGGGAGCTGTTTTTT. Full variable domain (rest looked up from reference TRBV7-2 and TRBJ2-2): GAGVSQSPSNKVTEKGKDVELRCDPISGHTALYWYRQSLGQGLEFLIYFQGNSAPDKSGLPSDRFSAERTGGSVSTLTIQRTQQEDSAVYLCASSLAGTSEGGELFFGEGSRLTVL.

This clonotype turned up a few times. J is TRBJ1-4 and V is TRBV5-1; 8 bases match TRBD1. V dropped 4 bases and J dropped 7; count of bases not matched to a gene: 12. In germline, CDR1 is SGHRS, CDR2 YFSETQ. The CDR3 spans 16 residues. The CDR3 coding sequence is TGCGCCAGCAGCATCGGACAGGGTTCGGCAAGTGAAAAACTGTTTTTT. It translates to CASSIGQGSASEKLFF.

The V gene is TRBV6-2 or TRBV6-3, the J gene TRBJ2-1; either TRBD1 or TRBD2 may supply D (5 bases each). V was trimmed by 5 bases and J by 1 base, leaving 15 bases between them. Per the germline V gene, CDR1 is MNHEY and CDR2 is SVGEGT. This CDR3 has 16 amino acids. CDR3 loop: CASSPRGAMSYNEQFF. The CDR3 DNA sequence: TGTGCCAGCAGTCCCCGAGGGGCCATGTCCTACAATGAGCAGTTCTTC.

The rearrangement uses TRBV12-3 or TRBV12-4 and TRBJ1-2, with D perhaps TRBD1 (6 bases). This CDR3 is 15 amino acids long. The V end lost 7 bases, the J end lost 8 bases, and 23 bases lay between the germline ends. The CDR3 loop reads CASTSRPTGNLGYTF. CDR3 sequence (DNA): TGTGCCAGCACCTCCCGCCCAACAGGGAATCTAGGCTACACCTTC.

The V call is TRBV24-1, the J call TRBJ2-1; 11 bases align to TRBD2. The V segment lost 4 bases and the J segment 0 bases; nucleotides outside the gene matches: 1. The length of the CDR3 is 16 residues. In germline, CDR1 is KGHDR, CDR2 SFDVKD. The chain's CDR3 is CATSEGLADSYNEQFF. The CDR3 nucleotides read TGTGCCACCAGTGAGGGACTAGCGGACTCCTACAATGAGCAGTTCTTC.